This T cell receptor (beta chain) came from a study of cytomegalovirus exposure and HLA in healthy donors. 13 Jbeta primers and 60 Vbeta primers were used for the PCR. Measured with immunoSEQ multiplex PCR; TCRdb has only the in-frame clones, and not every one. The sample has approximately 160,000 clones, approximately 72% seen once; the top ten hold approximately 1.5%. As regards this clone: Its specificity is not known.

Germline V gene data show CDR1 as SGDLS and CDR2 as YYNGEE. After removal of 0 bases from V and 2 bases from J, the junction contained 8 bases not matched to a gene. CDR3 length: 18 residues. Regarding the study as a whole: Later genetic work tied a missense DCLRE1C variant to beta-chain V and J trimming. Immune exposure was documented only through CMV serostatus.

Specimen: PBMCs. The clonotype comes from a man aged 45 to 65 in good health and CMV-seronegative. The chain employs TRBV9 and TRBJ2-5; the match to TRBD2 covers 12 bases. This CDR3 reads CASSVASGGAAQQETQYF. CDR3 DNA sequence: TGTGCCAGCAGCGTAGCTAGCGGGGGGGCCGCCCAACAAGAGACCCAGTACTTC.